Below, 28 T cell receptor beta chains from the same sample are listed, as sequenced in a study of T cells in women clearing cervical HPV infection listed by TCRdb under 2018. The library was obtained by the immunoSEQ multiplex PCR assay. TCRdb mirrors the immuneACCESS table, restricted to in-frame sequences. Some clones are absent from its copies; in checked studies, under half trace to an unresolved V gene, and the reason for the others is unknown. This sample's listing comprises roughly 31,000 clones. Approximately 7.5% of the sample lies in the top ten. The specimen was blood buffy coat. All receptors derive from a woman between 18 and 69 years old with a cervical HPV16 infection that either progressed to CIN3+ or cleared (not recorded which).

Note on this clone: The read ends 3 residues before the CDR3 terminus; that terminus is restored from the germline J gene. The chain employs TRBV2 and TRBJ2-7, with TRBD1 identical over 8 bases. The CDR3 extends over 15 amino acids. Looked up from germline, CDR1 is SNHLY and CDR2 is FYNNEI. After removal of 4 bases from V and 4 bases from J, the junction contained 9 bases not matched to a gene. CDR3 region: CASSGYRGVPYEQYF. The covered CDR3 bases are TGTGCCAGCAGTGGATACAGGGGGGTGCCTTACGAG.

Points on this clone: The CDR3 is cut off 3 residues early in the read; its end comes from the germline J gene. The V gene is TRBV18, the J gene TRBJ1-2, with 8 positions matching TRBD1. The CDR3 loop spans 15 amino acids. CDR1 and CDR2 (germline): KGHSH, LQKENI. Incomplete CDR3 DNA: TGTGCCAGCTCCCAAAGACAGGGGTTGGATAATGAC. Its protein is CASSQRQGLDND. The entire CDR3 reads CASSQRQGLDNDYTF.

Concerning this clone itself: The read ends 3 residues before the CDR3 terminus; that terminus is restored from the germline J gene. The chain combines TRBV30 with TRBJ1-2; D is perhaps TRBD1 (5 bases). From germline, CDR1 is GTSNPN and CDR2 SVGIG (reference sequence). The CDR3 extends over 13 amino acids. The DNA read from the CDR3 is TGTGCCTGGGACAGAGGAGCTTCCTACGAC. It codes for CAWDRGASYD. The full CDR3 protein reads CAWDRGASYDYTF.

With respect to this clone: The CDR3 end lies 3 residues beyond the end of the read and is filled in from the germline J gene. This rearrangement joins TRBV10-3 to TRBJ1-2, with 9 positions matching TRBD1. Germline V gene data show CDR1 as ENHRY and CDR2 as SYGVKD. V gave up 7 bases and J gave up 1 base; unmatched junction bases: 10. This CDR3 region has 16 residues. The sequenced CDR3 bases are TGTGCCATCAATCGGGACAGGGACTTCGGTAACTATGGC. This translates into CAINRDRDFGNYG. The whole CDR3 protein reads CAINRDRDFGNYGYTF.

In regard to this clone: The sequenced fragment ends 3 residues before the CDR3 boundary, so the rest is inferred from the germline J gene. V is TRBV5-8 and J is TRBJ1-1, with a possible D match to TRBD1 (5 bases). The germline CDR1 and CDR2 sequences are SGHTS and YDEGEE. The length of the CDR3 is 10 residues. The DNA read from the CDR3 is TGTGCCAGGGGGGGAGGGGAA. Translating it yields CARGGGE. The whole CDR3 reads CARGGGEAFF.

About this clone: The sequence runs out 3 residues before the end of the CDR3; the remainder is reconstructed from the germline J gene. The chain couples TRBV18 to TRBJ2-2; a possible D gene is TRBD1 (6 bases). Per germline, CDR1 KGHSH and CDR2 LQKENI. There are 16 residues in the CDR3. The sequenced CDR3 bases are TGTGCCAGCTCACCGTCCAGGGGCACTGGGGCCAACGTG. Translated: CASSPSRGTGANV. The entire CDR3 is CASSPSRGTGANVLFF.

About this clone itself: The CDR3 is cut off 3 residues early in the read; its end comes from the germline J gene. This chain connects TRBV5-4 to TRBJ1-3; 8 bases agree with TRBD1. The germline CDR1 and CDR2 sequences are SGHNT and YYREEE (reference sequence). The CDR3 spans 13 residues. J was trimmed by 8 bases and V by 4 bases; bases with no gene match: 5. CDR3 DNA, as far as it was read: TGTGCCAGCAGCGAGGACAGGGTGCACACC. This gives the protein CASSEDRVHT. Given in full, the CDR3 is CASSEDRVHTIYF.

With regard to this clone: The CDR3 end lies 3 residues beyond the end of the read and is filled in from the germline J gene. V and J are TRBV6-2 or TRBV6-3 and TRBJ1-2; 8 positions match TRBD1. Germline V gene sequence: CDR1 MNHEY, CDR2 SVGEGT. This CDR3 is 14 amino acids long. CDR3 region: CASSWDRSYQGYTF. The part of the CDR3 DNA that was read is TGTGCCAGCAGCTGGGACAGGAGTTATCAAGGC.

CDR3: CSAKVQAGELFF. Incomplete CDR3 DNA: TGCAGTGCTAAGGTGCAGGCCGGGGAG. V is TRBV20-1 and J is TRBJ2-2; D remains ambiguous. The CDR3 end falls 3 residues outside the read, so it is completed with the germline J gene. The V gene lost 4 bases and the J gene lost 6 bases, with 9 bases spanning the gap. CDR1 and CDR2 from the germline V gene are DFQATT and SNEGSKA (reference sequence). This CDR3 has 12 amino acids.

As for this clone: Sequencing ends 3 residues short of the CDR3 end; the germline J gene provides the rest. The rearrangement links TRBV2 to TRBJ1-2, with D unresolved. CDR3 size: 10 residues. In germline, CDR1 is SNHLY, CDR2 FYNNEI. CDR3 sequence: CASSYNDYTF. The CDR3 DNA, read in part, is TGTGCCAGCAGTTACAATGAC. Full variable domain (missing parts from reference TRBV2 and TRBJ1-2): EPEVTQTPSHQVTQMGQEVILRCVPISNHLYFYWYRQILGQKVEFLVSFYNNEISEKSEIFDDQFSVERPDGSNFTLKIRSTKLEDSAMYFCASSYNDYTFGSGTRLTVV.

As for this clone: Sequencing ends 3 residues short of the CDR3 end; the germline J gene provides the rest. The rearrangement links TRBV19 to TRBJ1-1; D might be TRBD1 (5 bases). Germline lookup yields CDR1 LNHDA and CDR2 SQIVND (reference sequence). The CDR3 sequence is 14 residues long. Deletions cut 3 bases from V and 7 bases from J, with 15 bases between. This chain's CDR3 is CASSIPGGGGEAFF. The sequenced CDR3 bases are TGTGCCAGTAGTATTCCCGGGGGAGGTGGTGAA. Full variable domain (outside the CDR3, taken from reference TRBV19 and TRBJ1-1): DGGITQSPKYLFRKEGQNVTLSCEQNLNHDAMYWYRQDPGQGLRLIYYSQIVNDFQKGDIAEGYSVSREKKESFPLTVTSAQKNPTAFYLCASSIPGGGGEAFFGQGTRLTVV.

Concerning this clone itself: The read ends 3 residues shy of where the CDR3 ends; the end is completed using the germline J gene. V gene TRBV2 combines with J gene TRBJ1-2; 7 nucleotides align to TRBD1. Germline CDR1 SNHLY, CDR2 FYNNEI. Trimming removed 6 bases from V and 5 bases from J; junction bases left unmatched: 6. This CDR3 is built from 13 residues. Partial CDR3 DNA: TGTGCCAGCAGCTTCGACAGGGCATATGGC. Translated: CASSFDRAYG. The entire CDR3 protein reads CASSFDRAYGYTF.

On this clone: The read gets to within 3 residues of the CDR3 end, and the germline J gene fills in the rest. The V and J genes are TRBV18 and TRBJ2-3; TRBD2 is a possible D gene (5 bases). Germline V lookup: CDR1 KGHSH, CDR2 LQKENI. The V end lost 1 base, the J end lost 0 bases, and 8 bases lay between the germline ends. The CDR3 is 15 residues long. CDR3 bases read: TGTGCCAGCTCACCACTAGCGACTAGCACAGATACG. This sequence encodes CASSPLATSTDT. Given in full, the CDR3 is CASSPLATSTDTQYF.

With regard to this clone: The read falls 3 residues short of the CDR3 end, and the missing part is taken from the germline J gene. Other DNA sequences in this sample translate to the same CDR3. The chain has TRBV18 and TRBJ1-2; D possibly corresponds to TRBD1 (6 bases). Germline CDR1 reads KGHSH; CDR2 reads LQKENI. The CDR3 sequence is 15 residues long. The germline V and J ends were trimmed by 5 bases and 4 bases, with 17 bases remaining between them. This chain's CDR3 is CASSGSNNRVYGYTF. The sequenced CDR3 bases are TGTGCCAGCTCAGGGAGTAATAACAGGGTCTATGGC.

As to this clone: The read finishes 3 residues shy of the CDR3 end, and the germline J gene is used to complete it. The chain has TRBV20-1 and TRBJ1-5, with a tentative D call TRBD1 (5 bases). The CDR3 contains 16 residues. Deletions cut 5 bases from V and 6 bases from J, with 23 bases between. CDR1 and CDR2 (germline): DFQATT, SNEGSKA (reference sequence). The CDR3 spells CSAQPLAAGLGQPQHF. CDR3 bases read: TGCAGTGCTCAACCCCTCGCGGCAGGGTTGGGTCAGCCC.

As concerns this clone: The read falls 3 residues short of the CDR3 end, and the missing part is taken from the germline J gene. The chain links TRBV7-3 to TRBJ1-2; 8 positions match TRBD1. Losses at the gene ends were 1 base for V and 1 base for J; bases not matched to a gene: 11. Germline V lookup: CDR1 SGHTA, CDR2 FQGTGA. CDR3 size: 18 residues. CDR3 DNA (partial): TGTGCCAGCAGCTTAAGGGGTCAAGGGACAGGCCTTAACTATGGC. Translating it yields CASSLRGQGTGLNYG. The full CDR3 is CASSLRGQGTGLNYGYTF.

Notes on this clone: The read finishes 3 residues shy of the CDR3 end, and the germline J gene is used to complete it. The rearrangement links TRBV5-6 to TRBJ2-2, with unresolved D. The CDR3 runs 13 residues. Germline CDR1 SGHDT, CDR2 YYEEEE. V was clipped by 3 bases and J by 4 bases, with 7 bases between them. The chain's CDR3 is CASSWRRTGELFF. The covered CDR3 bases are TGTGCCAGCAGCTGGCGGCGCACCGGGGAG.

A remark on this clone: The read halts 3 residues ahead of the CDR3 end, with the missing end drawn from the germline J gene. V usage is TRBV19 and J usage is TRBJ1-1; TRBD1 aligns across 9 bases. Unmatched junction bases numbered 9, after V lost 8 bases and J lost 5 bases. Germline CDR1 is LNHDA and CDR2 is SQIVND (reference sequence). This CDR3 spans 14 amino acids. Incomplete CDR3 DNA: TGTGCCAGTCGACAGGGGGTTTCGGTGACTGAA. Amino acid sequence: CASRQGVSVTE. The CDR3 reads in full as CASRQGVSVTEAFF. Drawing the rest from reference TRBV19 and TRBJ1-1, the complete variable domain is DGGITQSPKYLFRKEGQNVTLSCEQNLNHDAMYWYRQDPGQGLRLIYYSQIVNDFQKGDIAEGYSVSREKKESFPLTVTSAQKNPTAFYLCASRQGVSVTEAFFGQGTRLTVV.

As concerns this clone: The observed sequence ends 3 residues before the CDR3 terminus, with the missing tail filled in from the germline J gene. V gene TRBV7-6 combines with J gene TRBJ2-3, with TRBD2 matching 11 bases. Germline CDR1 and CDR2: SGHVS and FNYEAQ. The CDR3 spans 15 residues. This CDR3 is CASSSSGRNQETQYF. The part of the CDR3 DNA that was read is TGTGCCAGCAGCTCTAGCGGGAGGAACCAAGAGACG. Full variable domain (outside the CDR3, taken from reference TRBV7-6 and TRBJ2-3): GAGVSQSPRYKVTKRGQDVALRCDPISGHVSLYWYRQALGQGPEFLTYFNYEAQQDKSGLPNDRFSAERPEGSISTLTIQRTEQRDSAMYRCASSSSGRNQETQYFGPGTRLTVL.

Comment on this clone: The read ends 3 residues early relative to the CDR3; the germline J gene fills the gap. This chain connects TRBV7-9 to TRBJ2-2, with 8 positions matching TRBD1. The CDR3 runs 15 residues. CDR1 and CDR2 (germline): SEHNR, FQNEAQ (reference sequence). V lost 6 bases and J lost 1; bases outside the gene matches: 4. CDR3 sequence: CASSTGGKNTGELFF. The sequenced part of the CDR3 DNA is TGTGCCAGCAGTACAGGGGGGAAGAACACCGGGGAG.

On this clone itself: The read stops 3 residues short of the end of the CDR3; the missing end is completed from the germline J gene. The chain has TRBV19 and TRBJ1-2; a weak D match, TRBD1 (5 bases). V was pared by 3 bases and J by 4 bases, with 18 bases between. Germline values: CDR1 LNHDA, CDR2 SQIVND (reference sequence). CDR3 length equals 16 residues. The CDR3 DNA, read in part, is TGTGCCAGTAGTATGGGGTTTAAGGGGATCGTCTATGGC. Amino acids: CASSMGFKGIVYG. The complete CDR3 reads CASSMGFKGIVYGYTF.

In regard to this clone: The read ends 3 residues shy of where the CDR3 ends; the end is completed using the germline J gene. This chain uses TRBV7-3 with TRBJ1-6; 8 bases line up with TRBD1. Germline V gene lookup returns CDR1 SGHTA and CDR2 FQGTGA. The CDR3 spans 13 residues. Trimming took 5 bases from V and 8 from J; bases not matched to a gene: 2. CDR3 DNA, as far as it was read: TGTGCCAGCAGCCCACAGGGGGATTCACCC. Its translation is CASSPQGDSP. In full, the CDR3 reads CASSPQGDSPLHF.

A note on this clone: The CDR3 extends 3 residues past the end of the read, so its final part is completed from the germline J gene. V and J are TRBV19 and TRBJ2-3; 8 bases line up with TRBD1. Trimming took 5 bases from V and 4 from J; bases not matched to a gene: 8. The CDR3 runs 15 residues. Germline CDR1 LNHDA, CDR2 SQIVND (reference sequence). CDR3: CASSFGDRGADTQYF. The CDR3 DNA, read in part, is TGTGCCAGTAGTTTCGGAGACAGGGGTGCAGATACG.

Notes on this clone: The missing CDR3 end, 3 residues past where the read stops, is filled in from the germline J gene. The rearrangement links TRBV29-1 to TRBJ2-2, with 9 bases fitting TRBD2. The germline gives CDR1 SQVTM, CDR2 ANQGSEA. This CDR3 has 15 amino acids. Unmatched junction bases numbered 4, after V lost 2 bases and J lost 3 bases. CDR3 region: CSVERAGGYTGELFF. CDR3 bases read: TGCAGCGTTGAAAGAGCGGGGGGATACACCGGGGAG.

As to this clone: The read ends 3 residues before the CDR3 terminus; that terminus is restored from the germline J gene. This rearrangement joins TRBV5-4 to TRBJ2-2, with 9 bases that match TRBD2. Germline CDR1 reads SGHNT; CDR2 reads YYREEE (reference sequence). V was pared by 3 bases and J by 8 bases, with 11 bases of the junction left unmatched. The CDR3 is 16 residues long. The CDR3 bases that were read are TGTGCCAGCAGCTCGACTAGCGGTGCCAGAATAGGGGAG. Translation gives CASSSTSGARIGE. The whole CDR3 protein reads CASSSTSGARIGELFF.

To note about this clone: The DNA ends 3 residues before the CDR3 does, and the rest of the CDR3 is filled in from the germline J gene. The chain has TRBV7-8 and TRBJ2-7; D assignment may be TRBD1 or TRBD2 (5 bases each). Trimming removed 3 bases from V and 3 bases from J, with 12 bases in between. The length of the CDR3 is 14 residues. CDR1 and CDR2 (germline): SGHVS, FQNEAQ. The CDR3 sequence is CASSLRGENYEQYF. The part of the CDR3 DNA that was read is TGTGCCAGCAGCTTGCGAGGGGAGAACTACGAG.

About this clone itself: Read coverage stops 3 residues before the CDR3 terminus; the germline J gene supplies the remainder. V gene TRBV5-8 combines with J gene TRBJ2-3; TRBD1 matches 7 bases. Germline V CDR1 and CDR2: SGHTS, YDEGEE. Trimming removed 4 bases from V and 5 bases from J; junction bases left unmatched: 7. The CDR3 covers 14 residues. CDR3 sequence: CASSLGQLGDTQYF. The covered CDR3 bases are TGTGCCAGCAGCCTGGGACAGTTAGGAGATACG.

The CDR3 sequence is CASSSGTSGFYEQYF. CDR3 DNA (partial): TGTGCCAGCAGCTCGGGGACTAGCGGATTCTACGAG. The rearrangement links TRBV7-2 to TRBJ2-7; 11 nucleotides agree with TRBD2. With the read ending 3 residues before the CDR3 end, the germline J gene is used to fill in that end. Trimming took 4 bases from V and 3 from J; bases not matched to a gene: 5. The length of the CDR3 is 15 residues. Germline V gene sequence: CDR1 SGHTA, CDR2 FQGNSA.